The rows below give T cell receptor beta chains drawn from one sample of a study of blood T cell repertoires in COVID-19. Clones were sequenced by immunoSEQ multiplex PCR, and TCRdb holds only the in-frame ones, with some missing. This table has some 390,000 clones, about 90% appearing once. Sequencing input: PBMCs or T cells enriched from blood (not recorded which). These receptors came from a woman in her twenties or thirties who had recovered from COVID-19. The CDR3 runs from the conserved cysteine through the conserved F or W. Fields, in order: D gene, V gene, J gene, CDR3 protein, CDR3 DNA. D genes are given only for firm matches.

D: TRBD2
V: TRBV19
J: TRBJ2-5
CDR3: CASSIGRLAGVLETQYF
DNA: TGTGCCAGTAGTATAGGTCGGCTAGCGGGAGTATTGGAGACCCAGTACTTC

D: .
V: TRBV4-2
J: TRBJ1-2
CDR3: CASSQDLGPVRGYGYTF
DNA: TGTGCCAGCAGCCAAGATTTAGGGCCCGTTAGGGGCTATGGCTACACCTTC

D: .
V: TRBV19
J: TRBJ1-5
CDR3: CASNRGSPPQHF
DNA: TGTGCCAGTAACCGAGGGAGTCCGCCCCAGCATTTT

D: .
V: TRBV1
J: TRBJ2-7
CDR3: CTSSHASGNEQYF
DNA: TGCACCAGCAGCCATGCTAGCGGGAATGAGCAGTACTTC

D: .
V: TRBV27
J: TRBJ1-2
CDR3: CASSFSGTPIYGYTF
DNA: TGTGCCAGCAGTTTCTCCGGGACACCCATCTATGGCTACACCTTC

D: TRBD1
V: TRBV6-5
J: TRBJ1-2
CDR3: CASRMGQTNYGYTF
DNA: TGTGCCAGCAGGATGGGACAGACCAACTATGGCTACACCTTC

D: TRBD1
V: TRBV7-2
J: TRBJ1-4
CDR3: CASSFYRGGNEKLFF
DNA: TGTGCCAGCAGCTTTTACAGGGGGGGGAATGAAAAACTGTTTTTT

D: .
V: TRBV25-1
J: TRBJ1-5
CDR3: CASSLGGSNQPQHF
DNA: TGTGCCAGCAGCTTGGGGGGGAGCAATCAGCCCCAGCATTTT

D: TRBD1
V: TRBV28
J: TRBJ1-4
CDR3: CASSIYRDRVGEKLFF
DNA: TGTGCCAGCAGTATTTACCGGGACAGGGTCGGCGAAAAACTGTTTTTT

D: TRBD1
V: TRBV19
J: TRBJ2-7
CDR3: CASSPGQGWGYEQYF
DNA: TGTGCCAGTAGTCCGGGACAGGGTTGGGGCTACGAGCAGTACTTC

D: .
V: TRBV7-2
J: TRBJ2-1
CDR3: CASSSRGNEQFF
DNA: TGTGCCAGCAGCTCCAGGGGCAATGAGCAGTTCTTC

D: .
V: TRBV5-1
J: TRBJ1-4
CDR3: CASSPVQGLGEKLFF
DNA: TGCGCCAGCAGCCCCGTCCAGGGGTTGGGTGAAAAACTGTTTTTT

D: .
V: TRBV7-3
J: TRBJ2-7
CDR3: CASARGEHYEQYF
DNA: TGTGCCAGCGCGCGCGGGGAACACTACGAGCAGTACTTC

D: .
V: TRBV5-6
J: TRBJ2-7
CDR3: CASSFPGVGYEQYF
DNA: TGTGCCAGCAGCTTCCCCGGGGTGGGGTACGAGCAGTACTTC

D: .
V: TRBV5-6
J: TRBJ1-2
CDR3: CASSQAGPGGGYTF
DNA: TGTGCCAGCAGCCAGGCGGGGCCGGGGGGAGGCTACACCTTC

D: .
V: TRBV6-2/TRBV6-3
J: TRBJ2-7
CDR3: CASSRTGYEQYF
DNA: TGTGCCAGCAGTAGGACGGGGTACGAGCAGTACTTC

D: .
V: TRBV5-4
J: TRBJ2-5
CDR3: CASSPQSGLQETQYF
DNA: TGTGCCAGCAGCCCACAGAGTGGTCTACAAGAGACCCAGTACTTC

D: .
V: TRBV12-5
J: TRBJ2-2
CDR3: CASGFSAGSNTGELFF
DNA: TGTGCTAGTGGTTTTTCCGCAGGGTCGAACACCGGGGAGCTGTTTTTT

D: TRBD1
V: TRBV9
J: TRBJ2-5
CDR3: CASSKRDRGLSETQYF
DNA: TGTGCCAGCAGCAAAAGGGACAGGGGGCTCTCAGAGACCCAGTACTTC

D: .
V: TRBV5-6
J: TRBJ1-2
CDR3: CASSLTGVYGYTF
DNA: TGTGCCAGCAGCCTCACAGGCGTCTATGGCTACACCTTC

D: TRBD2
V: TRBV29-1
J: TRBJ2-7
CDR3: CSARLAGAYEQYF
DNA: TGCAGCGCACGACTAGCGGGAGCCTACGAGCAGTACTTC

D: .
V: TRBV5-1
J: TRBJ1-1
CDR3: CASSSPGGLMAEAFF
DNA: TGCGCCAGCAGCTCGCCCGGGGGGCTGATGGCTGAAGCTTTCTTT

D: .
V: TRBV6-6
J: TRBJ2-5
CDR3: CASTGPGQPRAQYF
DNA: TGTGCCAGCACCGGGCCCGGACAGCCGAGGGCCCAGTACTTC

D: TRBD1
V: TRBV7-3
J: TRBJ2-2
CDR3: CASSIDRGIGGELFF
DNA: TGTGCCAGCAGCATAGACAGGGGTATTGGCGGGGAGCTGTTTTTT

D: TRBD1
V: TRBV11-2
J: TRBJ2-7
CDR3: CASSSAAGGQYEQYF
DNA: TGTGCCAGCAGCTCGGCCGCTGGGGGACAGTACGAGCAGTACTTC

D: .
V: TRBV12-3/TRBV12-4
J: TRBJ1-6
CDR3: CASSLSQGSPLHF
DNA: TGTGCCAGCAGTTTATCCCAGGGTTCACCCCTCCACTTT